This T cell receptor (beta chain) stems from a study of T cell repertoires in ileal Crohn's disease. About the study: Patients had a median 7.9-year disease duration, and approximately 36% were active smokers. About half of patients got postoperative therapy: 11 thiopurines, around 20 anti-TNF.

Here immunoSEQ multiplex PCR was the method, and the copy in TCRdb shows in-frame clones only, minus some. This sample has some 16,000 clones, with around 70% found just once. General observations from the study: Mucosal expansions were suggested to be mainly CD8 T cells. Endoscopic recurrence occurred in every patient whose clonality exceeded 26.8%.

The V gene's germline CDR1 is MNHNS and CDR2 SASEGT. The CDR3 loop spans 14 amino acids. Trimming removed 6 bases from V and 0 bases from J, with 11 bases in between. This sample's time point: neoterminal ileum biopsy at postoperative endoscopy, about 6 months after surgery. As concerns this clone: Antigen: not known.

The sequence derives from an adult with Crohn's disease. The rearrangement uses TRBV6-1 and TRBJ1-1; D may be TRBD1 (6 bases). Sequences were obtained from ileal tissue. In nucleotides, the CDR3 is TGTGCCAGCAGGGGGCCAGGGGTGAACACTGAAGCTTTCTTT. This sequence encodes CASRGPGVNTEAFF.